Sequencing of this TCR beta chain was carried out in a study of blood T cell repertoires in COVID-19. Study-level information: Samples of COVID-19 (acute and convalescent) were obtained from the United States, Italy and Spain. The cDNA or gDNA used as material had been derived from T cells, B-cell-depleted T cells, or PBMCs.

Germline V CDR1 and CDR2: MNHEY, SVGAGI. V gave up 0 bases and J gave up 5 bases; unmatched junction bases: 3. The CDR3 contains 14 residues. Methods used by the authors: The authors estimated nucleated cell counts from reference gene primer amplification. The repertoire was sequenced with immunoSEQ multiplex PCR; TCRdb's copy has only in-frame clones and lacks some. V and J calls plus clone size are reproduced from that table; the DNA served to infer D and trimming. The repertoire holds approximately 210,000 clones, with about 90% as singletons. The rearrangement joins TRBV6-5 to TRBJ2-7, with TRBD2 matching over 8 bases. The material sequenced was peripheral blood. The receptor was derived from a man aged 40-49 years with active or convalescent COVID-19. The CDR3 is CASSYSRRGDEQYF. The CDR3 DNA follows: TGTGCCAGCAGTTACTCGAGGCGGGGGGACGAGCAGTACTTC.